These 22 T cell receptor beta chains came from one sample sequenced in a study listed by TCRdb under 2016. Libraries were built with RT-PCR. For sequencing, an Illumina MiSeq was employed. The public reads were reanalyzed by TCRdb: fastp trimming at Q25, MiXCR alignment, in-frame beta chains only. Rows are unified per CDR3 protein, each entry keeping the most common DNA and genes. The sample table contains hundreds of thousands of distinct CDR3 sequences; only one count was recorded for approximately 15% of them. The top ten clones comprise 3.6% of the sample. The sequenced sample consisted of memory CD4+ T cells from blood. The receptor set was obtained from a female donor in good health, serving as a healthy control.

This clonotype turned up a few times. The chain links TRBV6-6 to TRBJ2-1; 9 nucleotides line up with TRBD1. The CDR3 length is 15 residues. The V and J ends lost 7 bases and 10 bases, in that order; junction bases with no gene match: 14. Germline V gene sequence: CDR1 MNHNY, CDR2 SVGAGI (reference sequence). CDR3 coding DNA: TGTGCCAGCACCCTCTGGGAACAGGGGGCCGTGGAGCAGTTCTTC. Its translation: CASTLWEQGAVEQFF.

This chain connects TRBV6-4 to TRBJ2-3; D tentatively reads TRBD1 or TRBD2 (5 bases each). This CDR3 comprises 15 residues. V lost 3 bases and J 6 bases, leaving 16 bases between the germline ends. Germline V CDR1 and CDR2: MRHNA, SNTAGT. CDR3 DNA sequence: TGTGCCAGCAGTGAATGGGGGAGTCCGGGTGATACGCAGTATTTT. Translation gives CASSEWGSPGDTQYF.

Ten or more counts support this clonotype. Compared with germline, one end of the junction differs, possibly owing to a read error. V usage is TRBV7-7 and J usage is TRBJ2-1; possibly TRBD1 for D (5 bases). The CDR3 covers 15 residues. Germline CDR1 SSHAT, CDR2 FNYEAQ (reference sequence). In DNA form, the CDR3 reads TGTGCTAGCAGCTTAGGGGCAGACGCCCTCAATGAGCAGTTCTTC. Amino acid sequence: CASSLGADALNEQFF.

The J gene is TRBJ2-4, the V gene TRBV15; D unresolved. Trimming removed 0 bases from V and 5 bases from J, with 8 bases in between. The V gene's germline CDR1 is LNHNV and CDR2 YYDKDF (reference sequence). This CDR3 has 14 residues. CDR3 loop: CATSRDWLENIQYF. The CDR3 DNA reads as TGTGCCACCAGCAGAGATTGGCTTGAAAACATTCAGTACTTC.

This clonotype was found many times. The chain recombines TRBV20-1 with TRBJ2-3, with a tentative D call TRBD2 (5 bases). This CDR3 is 16 amino acids long. The V end lost 6 bases, the J end lost 2 bases, and 21 bases lay between the germline ends. The germline gives CDR1 DFQATT, CDR2 SNEGSKA (reference sequence). CDR3: CSANRSPSGYTDTQYF. CDR3 nucleotide sequence: TGCAGTGCGAACAGAAGCCCCAGCGGTTACACAGATACGCAGTATTTT.

V is TRBV20-1 and J is TRBJ2-3; 9 positions match TRBD1. The V and J ends lost 5 bases and 5 bases, in that order; junction bases with no gene match: 5. This CDR3 is built from 13 residues. Germline V gene lookup returns CDR1 DFQATT and CDR2 SNEGSKA (reference sequence). In DNA form, the CDR3 reads TGCAGTGCTCCACAGGGGGCGGAAGATACGCAGTATTTT. Residues: CSAPQGAEDTQYF.

This clonotype has more than one count but fewer than ten. This chain connects TRBV6-2 or TRBV6-3 to TRBJ2-7; D unresolved. CDR3 length: 13 residues. Germline CDR1 is MNHEY and CDR2 is SVGEGT. Deletions cut 7 bases from V and 0 bases from J, with 10 bases between. CDR3 sequence reads: CASKRVSSYEQYF. Here the CDR3 DNA reads TGTGCCAGCAAGCGCGTTAGCTCCTACGAGCAGTACTTC.

Only a few counts were recorded for this clonotype. The gene calls are TRBV12-3 or TRBV12-4 and TRBJ1-1; TRBD1 matches at 8 bases. There are 13 residues in the CDR3. The V segment lost 7 bases and the J segment 3 bases; nucleotides outside the gene matches: 4. This CDR3 is CASIQGAYTEAFF. In nucleotides, the CDR3 is TGTGCCAGCATCCAGGGGGCTTACACTGAAGCTTTCTTT.

This clonotype was observed a handful of times. This chain links TRBV6-2 or TRBV6-3 with TRBJ1-5, with TRBD1 as a possible D gene (6 bases). Trimming left V 7 bases short and J 5 bases short, with 9 bases between. Per germline, CDR1 MNHEY and CDR2 SVGEGT. The CDR3 is 12 amino acids. CDR3 region: CASTRGDQPQHF. DNA for the CDR3: TGTGCCAGCACGAGGGGGGATCAGCCCCAGCATTTT.

This clonotype has a count of ten or more. The chain combines TRBV20-1 with TRBJ2-7; 7 bases agree with TRBD1. In germline, CDR1 is DFQATT, CDR2 SNEGSKA (reference sequence). The length of the CDR3 is 13 residues. V was clipped by 6 bases and J by 2 bases; unmatched bases: 7. CDR3: CSAWTGSTYEQYF. Here the CDR3 DNA reads TGCAGTGCGTGGACAGGATCGACCTACGAGCAGTACTTC.

The CDR3 loop reads CAWRADSYSGNTIYF. The CDR3 DNA sequence: TGTGCCTGGAGGGCAGACAGCTACTCTGGAAACACCATATATTTT. The chain combines TRBV30 with TRBJ1-3; maybe TRBD1 (5 bases). Trimming removed 3 bases at V and 0 bases at J, with 12 bases between. Germline assignment: CDR1 GTSNPN and CDR2 SVGIG (reference sequence). The CDR3 totals 15 residues.

This clonotype was counted ten times or more. This chain connects TRBV29-1 to TRBJ1-2; D possibly corresponds to TRBD1 (6 bases). V gave up 0 bases and J gave up 4 bases, with 12 bases separating them. CDR1 is SQVTM and CDR2 is ANQGSEA in the germline V gene. The CDR3 contains 14 residues. DNA for the CDR3: TGCAGCGTTGAAGAAGAGGACAGCTTCTATGGCTACACCTTC. It specifies CSVEEEDSFYGYTF.

The sample holds a few counts of this clonotype. The chain links TRBV6-1 to TRBJ1-3; no firm D call. Looked up from germline, CDR1 is MNHNS and CDR2 is SASEGT. The V and J ends lost 4 bases and 1 base respectively, with 14 bases between them. The length of the CDR3 is 16 residues. The CDR3 spells CASSVPPGSSGNTIYF. CDR3 coding DNA: TGTGCCAGCAGTGTCCCACCAGGTTCTTCTGGAAACACCATATATTTT.

Many counts were recorded for this clonotype. The chain has TRBV6-5 and TRBJ2-7; no clear D. The CDR3 has 12 residues. The germline V gene encodes CDR1 MNHEY and CDR2 SVGAGI. Trimming pared 7 bases from V and 6 bases from J, leaving 13 bases between. The CDR3 DNA is TGTGCCAGCAAATCGGATAGCCTCGAGCAGTACTTC. Its protein product is CASKSDSLEQYF.

This clonotype was detected only a few times. The chain links TRBV9 to TRBJ1-3; D may be TRBD1 (5 bases). The CDR3 sequence is 16 residues long. The germline gives CDR1 SGDLS, CDR2 YYNGEE. The germline V and J ends were trimmed by 0 bases and 4 bases, with 14 bases remaining between them. CDR3 in amino acids: CASSVDPQEGGNTIYF. In nucleotides, the CDR3 is TGTGCCAGCAGCGTAGACCCACAGGAGGGAGGAAACACCATATATTTT.

This chain joins TRBV27 and TRBJ1-2, with 9 nucleotides matching TRBD1. The length of the CDR3 is 12 residues. V shed 6 bases and J 8 bases; nucleotides not matched to a gene: 4. Germline loops: CDR1 MNHEY, CDR2 SMNVEV (reference sequence). In DNA, the CDR3 is TGTGCCAGCAGGGGACAGGGCTGGGGCTACACCTTC. It yields the protein CASRGQGWGYTF.

The V call is TRBV12-3 or TRBV12-4, the J call TRBJ2-1; a possible D gene is TRBD2 (6 bases). CDR3 length equals 14 residues. With 5 bases removed from V and 10 bases from J, the gap between germline ends came to 18 bases. CDR3: CASSPAFPGREQFF. The CDR3 region has the DNA TGTGCCAGCAGTCCGGCTTTTCCTGGGAGGGAGCAGTTCTTC.

A few counts support this clonotype. The V call is TRBV28, the J call TRBJ1-2; D is perhaps TRBD1 (5 bases). Between the trimmed V and J ends, which lost 5 bases and 8 bases, there was a span of 18 bases. The CDR3 length is 14 residues. Germline CDR1 reads MDHEN; CDR2 reads SYDVKM. CDR3 DNA sequence: TGTGCCAGCAGTGAAATTAGCGAGCGGGGCGGCTACACCTTC. Its translation is CASSEISERGGYTF.

This clonotype was observed at least ten times. This chain links TRBV6-5 with TRBJ2-1; the match to TRBD2 covers 13 bases. CDR1 is MNHEY and CDR2 is SVGAGI in the germline V gene. The J segment lost 5 bases and the V segment lost 6 bases, leaving 10 bases of the junction unmatched. The CDR3 extends over 17 amino acids. CDR3 protein: CASRREGLAGRNNEQFF. The DNA for the CDR3 is TGTGCCAGCAGAAGAGAGGGACTAGCGGGGCGTAACAATGAGCAGTTCTTC.

The chain employs TRBV6-6 and TRBJ2-2; D might be TRBD1 (6 bases). Trimming pared 4 bases from V and 10 bases from J, leaving 25 bases between. CDR1 is MNHNY, CDR2 SVGAGI, per germline (reference sequence). The CDR3 runs to 17 residues. In DNA form, the CDR3 reads TGTGCCAGCAGTTTCCCTCTCGACAGGCCGGATCCGGTGGAGCTGTTTTTT. It yields the protein CASSFPLDRPDPVELFF.

This clonotype came up a few times. The rearrangement uses TRBV6-6 and TRBJ1-4; 9 positions match TRBD1. CDR1 and CDR2 (germline): MNHNY, SVGAGI (reference sequence). V dropped 4 bases and J dropped 8; count of bases not matched to a gene: 8. The length of the CDR3 is 15 residues. The CDR3 nucleotides read TGTGCCAGCAGTTCGACAGGGGGGCTGGGCGAAAAACTGTTTTTT. Translation: CASSSTGGLGEKLFF.

This clonotype has at least ten counts. CDR3: CSASVIQETQYF. The CDR3 DNA reads TGCAGTGCTAGCGTCATACAAGAGACCCAGTACTTC. The chain recombines TRBV20-1 with TRBJ2-5; the D is unclear. The CDR3 contains 12 residues. The germline CDR1 and CDR2 sequences are DFQATT and SNEGSKA (reference sequence). Trimming stripped 3 bases from V and 2 bases from J, with 7 bases between.